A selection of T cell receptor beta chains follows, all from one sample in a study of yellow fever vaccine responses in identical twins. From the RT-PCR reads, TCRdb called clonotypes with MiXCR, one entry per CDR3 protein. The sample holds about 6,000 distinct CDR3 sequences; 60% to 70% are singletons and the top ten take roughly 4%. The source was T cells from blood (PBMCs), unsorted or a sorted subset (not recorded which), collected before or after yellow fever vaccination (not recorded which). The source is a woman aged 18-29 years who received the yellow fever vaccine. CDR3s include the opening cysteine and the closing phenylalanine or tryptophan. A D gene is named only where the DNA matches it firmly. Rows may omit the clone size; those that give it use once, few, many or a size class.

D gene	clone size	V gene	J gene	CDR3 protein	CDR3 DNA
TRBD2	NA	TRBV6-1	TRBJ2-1	CASTLTSGSVNEQFF	TGTGCCAGCACCCTGACTAGCGGGAGTGTCAATGAGCAGTTCTTC
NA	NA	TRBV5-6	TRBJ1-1	CASRGLVQMNTEAFF	TGTGCCAGCAGGGGACTAGTTCAAATGAACACTGAAGCTTTCTTT
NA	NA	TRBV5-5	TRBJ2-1	CASSLVGGKSYNEQFF	TGTGCCAGCAGCTTGGTCGGTGGGAAGAGTTACAATGAGCAGTTCTTC
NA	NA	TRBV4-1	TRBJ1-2	CASRQNPSGTGYGYTF	TGCGCCAGCAGGCAGAACCCCTCGGGGACCGGCTATGGCTACACCTTC
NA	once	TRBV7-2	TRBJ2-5	CASSLFLVDQETQYF	TGTGCCAGCAGCTTATTTTTAGTGGACCAAGAGACCCAGTACTTC
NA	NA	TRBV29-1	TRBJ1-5	CSVRLQGGQPQHF	TGCAGCGTCCGCTTACAGGGAGGTCAGCCCCAGCATTTT
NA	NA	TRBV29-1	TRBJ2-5	CSVESLDARETQYF	TGCAGCGTTGAGTCTCTGGACGCGCGAGAGACCCAGTACTTC
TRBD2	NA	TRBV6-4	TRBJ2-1	CASRGLAGGPDEQFF	TGTGCCAGCAGGGGACTAGCGGGGGGGCCCGATGAGCAGTTCTTC
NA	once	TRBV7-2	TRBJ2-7	CASRTGSGDEQYF	TGTGCCAGCAGAACAGGGTCTGGCGACGAGCAGTACTTC
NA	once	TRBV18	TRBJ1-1	CASSPNDITEAFF	TGTGCCAGCTCACCAAATGACATCACTGAAGCTTTCTTT
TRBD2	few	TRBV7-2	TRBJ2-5	CASSRRAGLQETQYF	TGTGCCAGCAGCCGTAGAGCGGGACTCCAAGAGACCCAGTACTTC
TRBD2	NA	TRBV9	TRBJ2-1	CASSAPTSGDYNEQFF	TGTGCCAGCAGCGCCCCGACTAGCGGAGACTACAATGAGCAGTTCTTC
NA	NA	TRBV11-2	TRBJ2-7	CASSLLGGTGEQYF	TGTGCCAGCAGCTTATTGGGGGGTACGGGCGAGCAGTACTTC
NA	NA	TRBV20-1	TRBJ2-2	CSASLGLIHGELFF	TGCAGTGCTTCCCTAGGGTTGATTCACGGGGAGCTGTTTTTT
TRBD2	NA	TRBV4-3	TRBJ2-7	CASSQDMSGTSSYEQYF	TGCGCCAGCAGCCAAGATATGAGCGGGACGAGCTCCTACGAGCAGTACTTC
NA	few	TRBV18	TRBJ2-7	CASSPAGAEEQYF	TGTGCCAGCTCACCCGCGGGTGCCGAGGAGCAGTACTTC
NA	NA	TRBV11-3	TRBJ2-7	CASSLGTVISYEQYF	TGTGCCAGCAGCTTAGGGACAGTGATCTCCTACGAGCAGTACTTC
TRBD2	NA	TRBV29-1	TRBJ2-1	CSVWTSGVNEQFF	TGCAGCGTCTGGACTAGCGGGGTCAATGAGCAGTTCTTC
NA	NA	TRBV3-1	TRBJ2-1	CASSHSGSNSYNEQFF	TGTGCCAGCAGCCATTCGGGATCCAACTCCTACAATGAGCAGTTCTTC
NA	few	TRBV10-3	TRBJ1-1	CAASGQENTEAFF	TGTGCGGCGTCGGGCCAGGAGAACACTGAAGCTTTCTTT
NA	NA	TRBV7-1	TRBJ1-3	CASSSQGRAGNTIYF	TGTGCCAGCAGCTCTCAGGGGAGAGCTGGAAACACCATATATTTT
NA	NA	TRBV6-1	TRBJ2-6	CASSAIAALSGANVLTF	TGTGCCAGCAGTGCCATCGCTGCTCTCTCTGGGGCCAACGTCCTGACTTTC
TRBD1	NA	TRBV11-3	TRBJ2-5	CASSPRQGRGETQYF	TGTGCCAGCAGCCCCAGACAGGGCCGCGGGGAGACCCAGTACTTC
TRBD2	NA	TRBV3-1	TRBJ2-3	CASSQEISGGPVGHTQYF	TGTGCCAGCAGCCAAGAAATAAGCGGGGGACCGGTCGGACATACGCAGTATTTT
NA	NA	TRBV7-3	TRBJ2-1	CASSLAPYNEQFF	TGTGCCAGCAGCTTGGCGCCCTACAATGAGCAGTTCTTC
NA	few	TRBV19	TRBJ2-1	CASRGRWDAYNEQFF	TGTGCCAGTAGGGGCAGGTGGGATGCCTACAATGAGCAGTTCTTC
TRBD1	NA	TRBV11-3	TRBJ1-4	CASSLDRAGLFF	TGTGCCAGCAGCCTCGACAGGGCGGGACTGTTTTTT
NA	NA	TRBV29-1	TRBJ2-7	CSVEDRNYEQYF	TGCAGCGTTGAAGACAGGAACTACGAGCAGTACTTC
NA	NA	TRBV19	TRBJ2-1	CATGSSYNEQFF	TGTGCTACTGGGAGCTCCTACAATGAGCAGTTCTTC
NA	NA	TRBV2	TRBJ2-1	CATSSETYNEQFF	TGTGCCACATCTAGCGAAACCTACAATGAGCAGTTCTTC
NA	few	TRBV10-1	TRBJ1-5	CASSMGGKNQPQHF	TGCGCCAGCAGCATGGGGGGTAAGAATCAGCCCCAGCATTTT
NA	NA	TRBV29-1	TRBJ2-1	CSVGAGTYNEQFF	TGCAGCGTCGGCGCCGGGACATACAATGAGCAGTTCTTC
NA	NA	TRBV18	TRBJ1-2	CASSGRRSREGAGYTF	TGTGCCAGCTCTGGAAGACGTTCTAGGGAGGGCGCTGGCTACACCTTC
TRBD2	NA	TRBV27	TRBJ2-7	CASSPLAGGGAYEQYF	TGTGCCAGCTCTCCCCTAGCGGGTGGTGGGGCCTACGAGCAGTACTTC
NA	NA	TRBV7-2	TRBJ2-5	CASSQGAGETQYF	TGTGCCAGCAGTCAAGGGGCGGGTGAGACCCAGTACTTC
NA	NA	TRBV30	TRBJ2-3	CAWSADRTGLPTDTQYF	TGTGCCTGGAGTGCCGACCGAACAGGGTTGCCCACAGATACGCAGTATTTT
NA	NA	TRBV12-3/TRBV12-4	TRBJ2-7	CASSLLSNEQYF	TGTGCCAGCAGCCTGCTCTCAAACGAGCAGTACTTC
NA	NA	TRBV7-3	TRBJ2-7	CASSLSKNPGNEQYF	TGTGCCAGCAGCTTAAGCAAGAACCCGGGGAACGAGCAGTACTTC
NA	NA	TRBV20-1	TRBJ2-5	CSARVGGETQYF	TGCAGTGCTAGAGTTGGTGGCGAGACCCAGTACTTC
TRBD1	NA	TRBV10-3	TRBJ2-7	CAIRPGQGYEQYF	TGTGCCATCAGGCCGGGACAGGGTTACGAGCAGTACTTC
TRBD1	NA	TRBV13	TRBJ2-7	CASSPKTGAIYEQYF	TGTGCCAGCAGCCCGAAGACAGGGGCCATCTACGAGCAGTACTTC
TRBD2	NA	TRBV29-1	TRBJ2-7	CSVRQGGSYEQYF	TGCAGCGTTCGGCAGGGAGGGTCCTACGAGCAGTACTTC
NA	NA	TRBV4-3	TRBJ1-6	CASSQVTVYNSPLHF	TGCGCCAGCAGCCAAGTGACAGTTTATAATTCACCCCTCCACTTT
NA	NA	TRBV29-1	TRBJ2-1	CSVDDHTEYNEQFF	TGCAGCGTTGACGACCATACCGAATACAATGAGCAGTTCTTC
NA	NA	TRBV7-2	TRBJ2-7	CASSGGYIYEQYF	TGTGCCAGCAGCGGCGGGTATATTTACGAGCAGTACTTC
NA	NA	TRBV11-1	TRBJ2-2	CATPEGAGELFF	TGTGCCACCCCCGAGGGTGCCGGGGAGCTGTTTTTT
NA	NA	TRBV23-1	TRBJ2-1	CASSHSCSDNEQFF	TGCGCCAGCAGTCATAGCTGCAGCGACAATGAGCAGTTCTTC
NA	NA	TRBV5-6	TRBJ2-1	CASSLAPSRSSYNEQFF	TGTGCCAGCAGCTTGGCGCCTAGCCGTAGCTCCTACAATGAGCAGTTCTTC
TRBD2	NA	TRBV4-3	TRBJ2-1	CASSQDPTSHEQFF	TGCGCCAGCAGCCAAGATCCGACTAGCCATGAGCAGTTCTTC
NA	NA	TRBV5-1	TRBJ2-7	CASSLGDIYEQYF	TGCGCCAGCAGCTTGGGGGACATCTACGAGCAGTACTTC
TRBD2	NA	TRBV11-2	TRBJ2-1	CASSKTGTSGYNEQFF	TGTGCCAGCAGCAAAACAGGGACTAGCGGGTACAATGAGCAGTTCTTC
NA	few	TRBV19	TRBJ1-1	CASSMGANTEAFF	TGTGCCAGTAGTATGGGGGCGAACACTGAAGCTTTCTTT